These T cell receptor beta chains were read from a single sample in a study of blood T cell repertoires in COVID-19. Here immunoSEQ multiplex PCR was the method, and the copy in TCRdb shows in-frame clones only, minus some. The repertoire consists of tens of thousands of clones, with about 90% occurring once and the leading ten covering around 9.6%. Sequencing was performed on peripheral blood. The source of these receptors is a woman of 80 years or more with active COVID-19. Both conserved end residues are part of each CDR3. A D gene is named only where the DNA matches it firmly. Clone size is given for some rows only: seen once, a few or many times, or a class if the clone is expanded.

>TRBD1|few|TRBJ2-3|TRBV29-1
TGCAGCGTTGTGTTTATGAAGAAGGGACAGGGTGTTGCAGATACGCAGTATTTT
CSVVFMKKGQGVADTQYF
>NA|NA|TRBJ1-2|TRBV5-6
TGTGCCAGCAGCTTAACGCCAAGAGGCTACTATGGCTACACCTTC
CASSLTPRGYYGYTF
>NA|NA|TRBJ2-7|TRBV28
TGTGCCAGCAGACCGCACAGCGGGTTCTCCTACGAGCAGTACTTC
CASRPHSGFSYEQYF
>TRBD1|NA|TRBJ1-2|TRBV6-5
TGTGCCAGTAACCAACAGGGGAGGATGTCCTACACCTTC
CASNQQGRMSYTF
>TRBD1|NA|TRBJ1-2|TRBV4-2
TGTGCCAGCAGCCAAATCGGACAGGATATTTATGGCTACACCTTC
CASSQIGQDIYGYTF
>NA|NA|TRBJ1-2|TRBV6-6
TGTGCCAGCAGTTACCAGGGGCCCAACTATGGCTACACCTTC
CASSYQGPNYGYTF
>NA|NA|TRBJ2-3|TRBV9
TGTGCCAGCAGCGTTAGCGGAACCAGCACAGATACGCAGTATTTT
CASSVSGTSTDTQYF
>NA|NA|TRBJ2-1|TRBV21-1
TGTGCCAGCAGCAAGTCAGGGGCCCCCTACAATGAGCAGTTCTTC
CASSKSGAPYNEQFF
>TRBD2|NA|TRBJ2-7|TRBV27
TGTGCCAGCAGTTTAAGAGCGGGGCCGATAACGGGCGAGCAGTACTTC
CASSLRAGPITGEQYF
>TRBD1|NA|TRBJ1-4|TRBV24-1
TGTGCCACCAGTGAAAACAGGGGTCTTAATGAAAAACTGTTTTTT
CATSENRGLNEKLFF
>TRBD2|NA|TRBJ2-1|TRBV30
TGTGCCTGGAGTGTAGTGCTAGCGGGGTACAATGAGCAGTTCTTC
CAWSVVLAGYNEQFF
>TRBD1|few|TRBJ1-1|TRBV29-1
TGCAGCGTTGTACAGGGGAGGAGCACTGAAGCTTTCTTT
CSVVQGRSTEAFF
>NA|NA|TRBJ1-2|TRBV30
TGTGCCTGGAGTGTTGGGGTGCGGGACGCCCGAGCTAACTATGGCTACACCTTC
CAWSVGVRDARANYGYTF